This T cell receptor beta chain was documented in a study of cytomegalovirus exposure and HLA in healthy donors. Study context: Later analysis reported that the 120 validation repertoires shared the platform of the approximately 670 first-cohort repertoires.

This clone was found once. After removal of 2 bases from V and 4 bases from J, the junction contained 8 bases not matched to a gene. The germline CDR1 and CDR2 sequences are SQVTM and ANQGSEA. The CDR3 extends over 15 amino acids. Sequenced by immunoSEQ multiplex PCR; TCRdb stores in-frame clones only, minus some. The table lists under 250,000 clones, just under 90% of them singletons. The chain links TRBV29-1 to TRBJ2-3; 8 bases are a match to TRBD1. Sequencing was performed on PBMCs. The receptor's source is a man in his late teens or twenties in good health and CMV-seronegative. The CDR3 region is CSVERQGAGPDTQYF. The CDR3 DNA is TGCAGCGTTGAAAGGCAGGGGGCCGGGCCAGATACGCAGTATTTT.